This note documents a single T cell receptor beta chain sequence. Its antigen is as yet unknown. This entry comes from a study of shared clonotypes between healthy human individuals. Study-wide background: Donors consisted of two women and a few men between 18 and 49.

Clones were read by immunoSEQ multiplex PCR, and TCRdb kept only the in-frame ones, dropping some. The sample has approximately 640,000 clones; 90% are singletons. CD8 memory was a combination that joined CD45RO+ cells with CCR7-negative CD45RA+ TemRA cells. Study findings and constraints: Enrolling few donors narrowed the genetic and exposure-history diversity that was represented. Rarefaction indicated that sorted-subset sequencing remained incomplete although depth was large.

The clonotype comes from a man between 18 and 29 years old in good health. Some clones in this sample may be carry-over from other donors' samples. The specimen sequenced was memory CD8+ T cells from PBMCs. Stated subset: CD45RO+ cells pooled with CCR7-negative TemRA cells.

The CDR3 region has the DNA TGCGCCAGCAGCTTCTACCTACGGACTAGCGGGAGCAACACAGATACGCAGTATTTT. Amino acids: CASSFYLRTSGSNTDTQYF. The chain couples TRBV5-1 to TRBJ2-3, with 13 bases matching TRBD2. The CDR3 is 19 residues long. Germline V CDR1 and CDR2: SGHRS, YFSETQ. Unmatched junction bases numbered 11, after V lost 2 bases and J lost 2 bases.